The 5 T cell receptor beta chains presented below share a single source sample, sequenced in a study of cytomegalovirus exposure and HLA in healthy donors. 13 Jbeta primers and 60 Vbeta primers were used for the PCR. Repertoires were generated with immunoSEQ multiplex PCR, while TCRdb's copy carries only in-frame clones and drops some. The sample yields roughly 140,000 clones, approximately 83% seen once. Sequencing used PBMCs. Every receptor here comes from a man aged 40-49 years in good health and CMV-seropositive.

This clone was recorded once. The chain couples TRBV5-1 to TRBJ2-2, with 9 bases matching TRBD1. The length of the CDR3 is 16 residues. V lost 0 bases and J lost 9; bases outside the gene matches: 9. Germline CDR1 reads SGHRS; CDR2 reads YFSETQ. In DNA form, the CDR3 reads TGCGCCAGCAGCTTGGGGCCGGGACAGGGTCTAAGGGAGCTGTTTTTT. Its protein product is CASSLGPGQGLRELFF.

A note on this clone: The sample contains more than one DNA sequence encoding this CDR3. The CDR3 protein is CASSGQTDSNQPQHF. For the CDR3, the DNA is TGTGCCAGCAGTGGACAAACCGATAGCAATCAGCCCCAGCATTTT. The J gene is TRBJ1-5, the V gene TRBV6-1, with unresolved D. The germline V and J ends were trimmed by 4 bases and 0 bases, with 10 bases remaining between them. The CDR3 covers 15 residues. Germline CDR1 MNHNS, CDR2 SASEGT.

This clone was found once. CDR3 amino acids: CASSSPGHRSGNTIYF. CDR3 DNA sequence: TGTGCCAGCAGCTCACCGGGACACCGCTCTGGAAACACCATATATTTT. The chain joins TRBV11-3 to TRBJ1-3, with a possible D match to TRBD1 (6 bases). There are 16 residues in the CDR3. The V gene lost 4 bases and the J gene lost 0 bases, with 13 bases spanning the gap. In germline, CDR1 is SGHNT, CDR2 YENEEA.

The genes are TRBV27 and TRBJ1-1, with D perhaps matching TRBD1 (5 bases). In germline, CDR1 is MNHEY, CDR2 SMNVEV (reference sequence). The CDR3 is 13 amino acids. V was shortened by 8 bases and J by 1 base, with 11 bases between the two germline ends. CDR3 coding DNA: TGTGCCAGCCGTAGGGGCCCGAACACTGAAGCTTTCTTT. The encoded protein is CASRRGPNTEAFF.

The chain joins TRBV7-2 to TRBJ2-3; a weak D match, TRBD2 (6 bases). V lost 1 base and J lost 6, with 11 bases in between. The V gene's germline CDR1 is SGHTA and CDR2 FQGNSA. The CDR3 covers 14 residues. The chain's CDR3 is CASSLGLSGDTQYF. The DNA for the CDR3 is TGTGCCAGCAGCTTAGGGCTGAGCGGGGATACGCAGTATTTT.